The 6 T cell receptor beta chains in this list originate from one sample, sequenced in a study of blood T cell repertoires in COVID-19 (dated by TCRdb to between 2020 and 2021). To prepare the library, the immunoSEQ multiplex PCR assay was applied. TCRdb took this table from immuneACCESS and kept in-frame rearrangements with V and J called. Such tables lack part of the clones; where checked against another copy, unresolved V genes explain under half of the gap, and the rest is unexplained. The sample table holds more than 60,000 clones, of which roughly 87% were seen once. Roughly 13% of the sample is in the top ten clones. Material: peripheral blood. All receptors derive from an elderly woman with acute or convalescent COVID-19.

This chain joins TRBV24-1 and TRBJ2-2, with D tentatively TRBD1 (6 bases). This CDR3 has 14 amino acids. Trimming pared 6 bases from V and 5 bases from J, leaving 12 bases between. Germline CDR1 and CDR2: KGHDR and SFDVKD. CDR3 in amino acids: CATSQTGWTGELFF. The CDR3 nucleotides are TGTGCCACCAGTCAAACAGGGTGGACCGGGGAGCTGTTTTTT.

This chain links TRBV7-6 with TRBJ1-1; a possible D gene is TRBD1 (5 bases). Trimming cost V 4 bases and J 5 bases, with 11 bases left between them. The CDR3 totals 13 residues. CDR1 SGHVS and CDR2 FNYEAQ come from the germline V gene. CDR3 in amino acids: CASSSSGATEAFF. The CDR3 DNA sequence: TGTGCCAGCAGCTCGAGCGGGGCTACTGAAGCTTTCTTT.

The chain links TRBV27 to TRBJ2-1; 12 positions agree with TRBD1. The CDR3 is made up of 17 amino acids. Germline V gives CDR1 MNHEY, CDR2 SMNVEV (reference sequence). V was pared by 3 bases and J by 5 bases, with 8 bases of the junction left unmatched. The CDR3 nucleotides are TGTGCCAGCAGTTTCCGGGACAGGGGGCGCAATCACAATGAGCAGTTCTTC. It specifies CASSFRDRGRNHNEQFF.

The chain has TRBV10-3 and TRBJ2-1; 14 bases are shared with TRBD2. V was pared by 7 bases and J by 2 bases, with 4 bases of the junction left unmatched. Germline values: CDR1 ENHRY, CDR2 SYGVKD. This CDR3 has 16 amino acids. In DNA form, the CDR3 reads TGTGCCATCAACGGACTAGCGGGAGGCCCCTACAATGAGCAGTTCTTC. As protein: CAINGLAGGPYNEQFF.

The genes are TRBV6-1 and TRBJ1-6, with 10 bases matching TRBD1. The junction had 4 bases not matched to a gene; V was cut back by 1 base and J by 7 bases. The CDR3 has 16 amino acids. Per the germline V gene, CDR1 is MNHNS and CDR2 is SASEGT. This CDR3 is CASSEGVGQGNSPLHF. CDR3 in DNA: TGTGCCAGCAGTGAAGGCGTGGGACAGGGGAATTCACCCCTCCACTTT.

The chain couples TRBV19 to TRBJ2-1; D might be TRBD1 (5 bases). The CDR3 runs to 15 residues. The germline gives CDR1 LNHDA, CDR2 SQIVND (reference sequence). V dropped 6 bases and J dropped 6 bases, with 18 bases sitting between them. The DNA of the CDR3 is TGTGCCAGTAGCCGTGGGGTGGGCCAGGGCAATGAGCAGTTCTTC. Its translation: CASSRGVGQGNEQFF. The full variable domain, its missing parts supplied by reference TRBV19 and TRBJ2-1, is DGGITQSPKYLFRKEGQNVTLSCEQNLNHDAMYWYRQDPGQGLRLIYYSQIVNDFQKGDIAEGYSVSREKKESFPLTVTSAQKNPTAFYLCASSRGVGQGNEQFFGPGTRLTVL.